This T cell receptor (beta chain) was identified during a study of cytomegalovirus exposure and HLA in healthy donors. Produced via immunoSEQ multiplex PCR; TCRdb's table is partial and in-frame only. The sample includes 150,000 to 180,000 clones, 70% to 90% seen only once; the top ten take 2% to 2.5%. J gave up 4 bases and V 5 bases, and 10 bases lay outside the gene matches. This CDR3 is 16 amino acids long. The germline V gene encodes CDR1 LNHDA and CDR2 SQIVND (reference sequence). Study-level results: The study flagged around 160 TCR beta chains as cytomegalovirus-associated.

The donors were members of the roughly 130-subject validation cohort (separate from the approximately 670-subject first cohort). Concerning this clone itself: Its cognate antigen is unknown.

The specimen was PBMCs. This TCR came from a human donor in good health. The V and J genes are TRBV19 and TRBJ2-2, with 7 bases identical to TRBD2. The CDR3 is CASSPAGPPFTGELFF. The CDR3 nucleotides read TGTGCCAGTAGTCCAGCGGGGCCTCCTTTCACCGGGGAGCTGTTTTTT.